The next 2 T cell receptor beta chains were all read from a single sample in a study of T-cell reconstitution after alpha-beta-depleted transplantation in children. Study-level results: One year post-transplant, T-cell counts and diversity were largely derived from T cells produced anew.

Their specific antigens are unknown. Using unique molecular identifiers, the investigators prepared the TCRbeta library. TCRdb re-called the PCR reads with MiXCR, one entry per CDR3 protein. The sample contains 330,000 or so distinct CDR3 sequences, about 7.3% of which appear only once. This material consisted of peripheral blood, taken 360 days after TCRalphabeta/CD19-depleted stem cell transplant. These receptors all come from a female patient aged 2 to 10 who had a stem cell transplant for Fanconi anemia, so the T cells may come from the graft donor.

This clonotype came up many times. The V and J genes are TRBV4-2 and TRBJ2-3; D might be TRBD1 (5 bases). Between the trimmed V and J ends, which lost 3 bases and 0 bases, there was a span of 22 bases. The germline V gene has CDR1 LGHNA and CDR2 YNFKEQ. CDR3 length: 19 residues. The CDR3 DNA follows: TGTGCCAGCAGCCACGGAACCGTAGGGGCGGATTCTAGCACAGATACGCAGTATTTT. It codes for CASSHGTVGADSSTDTQYF.

The table lists this clonotype with a few counts. V is TRBV6-5 and J is TRBJ2-1; weak D call: TRBD2 (6 bases). V shed 0 bases and J shed 8 bases, with 17 bases lying between them. The CDR3 covers 16 residues. CDR1 and CDR2 from the germline V gene are MNHEY and SVGAGI. CDR3 nucleotides: TGTGCCAGCAGTTACTCGATGGTGGGGGGAGTCGATGAGCAGTTCTTC. Encoded protein: CASSYSMVGGVDEQFF.